These T cell receptor beta chains were read from a single sample in a study of cytomegalovirus exposure and HLA in healthy donors. Sequencing was performed with immunoSEQ multiplex PCR; in TCRdb, only in-frame clones are kept and a portion is missing. The data hold some 130,000 clones, with roughly 71% observed a single time. The sequenced material came from PBMCs. The receptors here all came from a woman aged 40 to 50 in good health and CMV-seronegative. CDR3s include the opening cysteine and the closing phenylalanine or tryptophan. The D gene is left open where the match is weak. Expanded clones are given a class, and other clones once, few, many or no size at all.

V	size	J	D	DNA	CDR3
TRBV7-9	NA	TRBJ2-1	NA	TGTGCCAGCACCCCCGGATGGGGCGGACACAATGAGCAGTTCTTC	CASTPGWGGHNEQFF
TRBV7-9	NA	TRBJ2-2	NA	TGTGCCAGCAGAGTTGACAGAAACACCGGGGAGCTGTTTTTT	CASRVDRNTGELFF
TRBV7-2	few	TRBJ2-5	NA	TGTGCCAGCAGCTTAGTAAAGTGGGGGCGCCAAGAGACCCAGTACTTC	CASSLVKWGRQETQYF
TRBV7-6	NA	TRBJ2-2	NA	TGTGCCAGCAGCTTAGTCCAGGGGGGATTATCCGGGGAGCTGTTTTTT	CASSLVQGGLSGELFF
TRBV7-9	NA	TRBJ1-4	NA	TGTGCCAGCAGCTTCAGACAGGTACCTGAAAAACTGTTTTTT	CASSFRQVPEKLFF
TRBV29-1	NA	TRBJ1-4	TRBD1	TGCAGCGTTGGGACAGGGGGGTCTACTAATGAAAAACTGTTTTTT	CSVGTGGSTNEKLFF
TRBV13	NA	TRBJ2-3	TRBD2	TGTGCCAGCAGCTTGGAGGGACTAGCGGGGAACGGGGCCACAGATACGCAGTATTTT	CASSLEGLAGNGATDTQYF
TRBV5-1	NA	TRBJ2-1	NA	TGCGCCAGCAGCTTGGAAGGTAGCAGATCATCCTACAATGAGCAGTTCTTC	CASSLEGSRSSYNEQFF
TRBV5-4	NA	TRBJ2-7	TRBD2	TGTGCCAGCAGCTTGACCGCTGGGACTAGCGGGGAGCAGTACTTC	CASSLTAGTSGEQYF
TRBV19	NA	TRBJ1-2	NA	TGTGCCAGTAGGGGCTCTACTAACTATGGCTACACCTTC	CASRGSTNYGYTF
TRBV6-5	NA	TRBJ1-6	NA	TGTGCCAGCAGTTACCAGGGGCTTGTTAATTCACCCCTCCACTTT	CASSYQGLVNSPLHF
TRBV7-2	few	TRBJ1-1	NA	TGTGCCAGCAGCTTAGAACGAGGGGGCACTGAAGCTTTCTTT	CASSLERGGTEAFF